The 18 T cell receptor beta chains presented below share a single source sample, sequenced in a study of CD8+ T cells in alopecia areata. cDNA serving as the sequencing template came from extracted, reverse transcribed RNA. Produced via immunoSEQ multiplex PCR; TCRdb's table is partial and in-frame only. The table lists over 95,000 clones, roughly 64% of them singletons. Treatment given: oral pan-JAK inhibitor, 5-10 mg twice daily. The sample consisted of CD8+ T cells sorted from blood, taken at week 4, from a patient treated with tofacitinib. Every receptor here comes from a human donor with alopecia areata.

The rearrangement links TRBV7-9 to TRBJ2-7, with D possibly being TRBD1 or TRBD2 (5 bases each). This CDR3 has 13 residues. Germline V gives CDR1 SEHNR, CDR2 FQNEAQ (reference sequence). Trimming removed 5 bases from V and 3 bases from J, with 11 bases in between. This CDR3 is CASSLGDHYEQYF. CDR3 nucleotides: TGTGCCAGCAGCCTAGGGGACCACTACGAGCAGTACTTC.

The J gene is TRBJ1-1, the V gene TRBV19; perhaps TRBD1 as D (5 bases). The CDR3 runs 14 residues. Germline assignment: CDR1 LNHDA and CDR2 SQIVND (reference sequence). V gave up 6 bases and J gave up 4 bases, with 15 bases separating them. In nucleotides, the CDR3 is TGTGCCAGTAGCGTGGTTGCGGGGGTCACTGAAGCTTTCTTT. It specifies CASSVVAGVTEAFF.

This chain uses TRBV9 with TRBJ2-7, with D perhaps matching TRBD1 or TRBD2 (5 bases each). V lost 4 bases, J lost 5 bases, and 16 bases lay in between. Germline V lookup: CDR1 SGDLS, CDR2 YYNGEE. CDR3 length: 14 residues. CDR3 protein: CASSPEGIRDEQYF. The DNA of the CDR3 is TGTGCCAGCAGCCCCGAGGGGATCAGGGACGAGCAGTACTTC.

In DNA, the CDR3 is TGTGCCTGCCTAGGACTAGCGAGTAACACCGGGGAGCTGTTTTTT. Encoded protein: CACLGLASNTGELFF. The rearrangement joins TRBV30 to TRBJ2-2; 9 nucleotides line up with TRBD2. The trim removed 6 bases at V and 2 bases at J, leaving 7 bases unmatched. The CDR3 consists of 15 residues. Germline V gene lookup returns CDR1 GTSNPN and CDR2 SVGIG (reference sequence).

On this clone itself: At the DNA level, this CDR3 is encoded by other sequences in the same sample as well. The chain combines TRBV9 with TRBJ1-1, with D unresolved. The CDR3 loop spans 13 amino acids. CDR1 is SGDLS, CDR2 YYNGEE, per germline. Trimming removed 0 bases at V and 5 bases at J, with 8 bases between. CDR3 region: CASSVEGGTEAFF. The CDR3, as DNA: TGTGCCAGCAGCGTAGAGGGCGGGACTGAAGCTTTCTTT.

CDR3 sequence (DNA): TGTGCCAGCAGCCCCGACATTGATGAAAAACTGTTTTTT. Encoded protein: CASSPDIDEKLFF. The genes are TRBV27 and TRBJ1-4; D is uncertain. Germline CDR1 is MNHEY and CDR2 is SMNVEV (reference sequence). The CDR3 is 13 amino acids. V lost 6 bases and J 6 bases, leaving 11 bases between the germline ends.

CDR3 residues: CASSYSPSGQGYEQYF. In DNA form, the CDR3 reads TGTGCCAGCAGTTACTCACCCAGCGGGCAAGGGTACGAGCAGTACTTC. This chain connects TRBV6-5 to TRBJ2-7, with D possibly matching TRBD2 (6 bases). This CDR3 is built from 16 residues. Germline V gene lookup returns CDR1 MNHEY and CDR2 SVGAGI. V dropped 0 bases and J dropped 4 bases, with 16 bases sitting between them.

V gene TRBV2 combines with J gene TRBJ2-5; a possible D gene is TRBD1 (6 bases). Deletions cut 6 bases from V and 2 bases from J, with 25 bases between. This CDR3 contains 18 residues. Germline values: CDR1 SNHLY, CDR2 FYNNEI. CDR3 coding DNA: TGTGCCAGCAGCGGAGAGAGCAATTACAGGGTTGGGCAAGAGACCCAGTACTTC. This gives the protein CASSGESNYRVGQETQYF. Full variable domain (remainder filled in from reference TRBV2 and TRBJ2-5): EPEVTQTPSHQVTQMGQEVILRCVPISNHLYFYWYRQILGQKVEFLVSFYNNEISEKSEIFDDQFSVERPDGSNFTLKIRSTKLEDSAMYFCASSGESNYRVGQETQYFGPGTRLLVL.

This chain connects TRBV7-9 to TRBJ2-1; D not certain. This CDR3 spans 14 amino acids. Deletions cut 1 base from V and 6 bases from J, with 10 bases between. Germline assignment: CDR1 SEHNR and CDR2 FQNEAQ (reference sequence). CDR3 in amino acids: CASSLVNFVNEQFF. DNA of the CDR3: TGTGCCAGCAGCTTAGTTAATTTCGTCAATGAGCAGTTCTTC. Together with reference TRBV7-9 and TRBJ2-1, the CDR3 gives the full variable domain: DTGVSQNPRHKITKRGQNVTFRCDPISEHNRLYWYRQTLGQGPEFLTYFQNEAQLEKSRLLSDRFSAERPKGSFSTLEIQRTEQGDSAMYLCASSLVNFVNEQFFGPGTRLTVL.

This clone was observed a few times. The chain joins TRBV5-6 to TRBJ1-5; maybe TRBD1 (5 bases). The germline V and J ends were trimmed by 0 bases and 0 bases, with 7 bases remaining between them. Germline V gene sequence: CDR1 SGHDT, CDR2 YYEEEE. This CDR3 comprises 15 residues. The CDR3 sequence: CASSLAGGSNQPQHF. CDR3 DNA: TGTGCCAGCAGCTTGGCGGGGGGTAGCAATCAGCCCCAGCATTTT.

The CDR3, as DNA: TGTGCCAGCGGGTTACACCGGGACTGGAGCTCCTACGAGCAGTACTTC. Translated: CASGLHRDWSSYEQYF. This chain uses TRBV28 with TRBJ2-7; D is perhaps TRBD2 (6 bases). CDR1 is MDHEN and CDR2 is SYDVKM in the germline V gene. Trimming pared 8 bases from V and 0 bases from J, leaving 20 bases between. This CDR3 is 16 amino acids long.

The chain uses TRBV4-1 and TRBJ2-1; perhaps TRBD2 as D (6 bases). Germline lookup yields CDR1 MGHRA and CDR2 YSYEKL. The CDR3 consists of 16 residues. V was shortened by 0 bases and J by 5 bases, with 14 bases between the two germline ends. DNA for the CDR3: TGCGCCAGCAGCCAAGAAGGGCTAGCGTACAACAATGAGCAGTTCTTC. Translation gives CASSQEGLAYNNEQFF.

This clone was detected only a few times. The genes are TRBV4-3 and TRBJ1-2; a weak D match, TRBD1 (5 bases). The CDR3 length is 11 residues. Germline CDR1 LGHNA, CDR2 YSLEER. V lost 10 bases and J lost 8, with 14 bases in between. CDR3 amino acids: CATSDNVGYTF. CDR3 in DNA: TGCGCCACCTCGGACAACGTGGGCTACACCTTC.

Here the CDR3 reads CASSQGWNSPLHF. The CDR3 region has the DNA TGTGCCAGCAGTCAGGGTTGGAATTCACCCCTCCACTTT. The chain employs TRBV6-4 and TRBJ1-6, with D possibly TRBD1 on 5 matching bases. V was trimmed by 5 bases and J by 7 bases, leaving 9 bases between them. The CDR3 runs to 13 residues. CDR1 and CDR2 (germline): MRHNA, SNTAGT.

The J gene is TRBJ2-1, the V gene TRBV29-1; the match to TRBD1 covers 12 bases. V lost 6 bases, J lost 7 bases, and 4 bases stayed unmatched. This CDR3 spans 13 amino acids. Germline assignment: CDR1 SQVTM and CDR2 ANQGSEA. The chain's CDR3 is CSVPGQGANEQFF. The CDR3, as DNA: TGCAGCGTCCCGGGACAGGGGGCTAATGAGCAGTTCTTC.

This clone was counted only a few times. The CDR3 DNA sequence: TGTGCCAGCAGTCGACAGGGAGGGTTTGGGGAGCAGTACTTC. Translating it yields CASSRQGGFGEQYF. The rearrangement uses TRBV28 and TRBJ2-7; D possibly uses TRBD1 or TRBD2 (7 bases each). There are 14 residues in the CDR3. V was pared by 5 bases and J by 7 bases, with 18 bases between. CDR1 is MDHEN, CDR2 SYDVKM, per germline.

CDR3 coding DNA: TGCAGCGTTACGACAGAGACTATGGGCTACACCTTC. It is translated as CSVTTETMGYTF. V is TRBV29-1 and J is TRBJ1-2; possible D gene TRBD1, 5 bases. Looked up from germline, CDR1 is SQVTM and CDR2 is ANQGSEA. The CDR3 loop spans 12 amino acids. Trimming stripped 5 bases from V and 8 bases from J, with 15 bases between.

This clone was picked up a small number of times. The CDR3 loop reads CASSGSFYGYTF. The CDR3 nucleotides read TGCGCCAGCAGCGGCAGCTTTTATGGCTACACCTTC. The chain links TRBV5-1 to TRBJ1-2; D remains unclear. Trimming stripped 4 bases from V and 5 bases from J, with 9 bases between. The CDR3 extends over 12 amino acids. Looked up from germline, CDR1 is SGHRS and CDR2 is YFSETQ.